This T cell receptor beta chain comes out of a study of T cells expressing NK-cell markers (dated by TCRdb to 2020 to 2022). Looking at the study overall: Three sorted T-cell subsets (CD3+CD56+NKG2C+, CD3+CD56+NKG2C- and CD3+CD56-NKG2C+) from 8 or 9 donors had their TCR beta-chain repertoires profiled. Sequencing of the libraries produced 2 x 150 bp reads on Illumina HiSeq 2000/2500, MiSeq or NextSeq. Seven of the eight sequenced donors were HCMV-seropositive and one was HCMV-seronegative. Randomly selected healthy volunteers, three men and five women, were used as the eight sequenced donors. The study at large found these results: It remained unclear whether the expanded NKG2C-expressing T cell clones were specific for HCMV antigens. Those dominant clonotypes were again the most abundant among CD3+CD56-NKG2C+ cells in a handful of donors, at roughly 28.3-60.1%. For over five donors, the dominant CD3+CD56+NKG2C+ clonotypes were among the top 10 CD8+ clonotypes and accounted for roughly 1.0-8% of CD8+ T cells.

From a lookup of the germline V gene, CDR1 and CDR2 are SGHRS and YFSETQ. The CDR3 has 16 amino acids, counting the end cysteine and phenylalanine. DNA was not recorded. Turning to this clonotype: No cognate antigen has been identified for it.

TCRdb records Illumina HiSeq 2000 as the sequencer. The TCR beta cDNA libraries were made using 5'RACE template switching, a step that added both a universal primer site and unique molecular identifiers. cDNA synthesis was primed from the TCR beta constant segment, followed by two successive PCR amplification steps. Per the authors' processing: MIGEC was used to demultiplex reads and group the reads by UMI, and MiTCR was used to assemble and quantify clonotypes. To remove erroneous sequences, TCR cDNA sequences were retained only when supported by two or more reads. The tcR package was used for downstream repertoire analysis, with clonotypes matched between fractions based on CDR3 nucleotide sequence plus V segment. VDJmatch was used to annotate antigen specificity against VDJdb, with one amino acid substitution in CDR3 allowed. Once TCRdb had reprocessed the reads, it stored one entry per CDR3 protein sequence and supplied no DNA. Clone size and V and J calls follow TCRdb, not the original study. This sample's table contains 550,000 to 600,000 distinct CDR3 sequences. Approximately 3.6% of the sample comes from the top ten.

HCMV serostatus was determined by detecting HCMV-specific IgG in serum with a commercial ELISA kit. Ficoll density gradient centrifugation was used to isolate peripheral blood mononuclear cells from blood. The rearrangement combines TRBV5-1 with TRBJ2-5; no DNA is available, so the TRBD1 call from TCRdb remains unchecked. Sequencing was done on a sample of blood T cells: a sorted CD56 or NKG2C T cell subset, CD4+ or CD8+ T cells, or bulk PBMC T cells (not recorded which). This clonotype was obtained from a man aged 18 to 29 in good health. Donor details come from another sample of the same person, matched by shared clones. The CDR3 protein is CASSFTGSVAKETQYF.